This record looks at one T cell receptor (beta chain) sequence and its context. Trimming left V 3 bases short and J 0 bases short, with 8 bases between. The CDR3 has 14 amino acids. Germline loops: CDR1 KGHSH, CDR2 LQKENI. The entry originates in a study of lymphopenia after photon versus proton radiotherapy. TCRdb's table, derived via immunoSEQ multiplex PCR, lists solely in-frame clones and lacks some. Altogether 50,000 to 60,000 clones are present, under 95% being singletons, with the ten largest covering about a sixth. This sequence was found in a woman between 35 and 50 years old with cholangiocarcinoma. V gene TRBV18 combines with J gene TRBJ2-5; no clear D. This sample comprised peripheral blood, obtained from a patient treated with photon-based radiotherapy. CDR3 loop: CASSPTLYQETQYF. In nucleotides, the CDR3 is TGTGCCAGCTCACCTACCTTATACCAAGAGACCCAGTACTTC.